These 20 T cell receptor beta chains were sequenced from one sample in a study of blood T cell repertoires in COVID-19 (dated by TCRdb to 2018 to 2020). The library was generated by the immunoSEQ multiplex PCR assay. In TCRdb, the immuneACCESS table is reduced to in-frame sequences with V and J assigned. These tables do not hold every clone; where another copy was compared, an unresolved V gene accounts for under half, and the others remain unexplained. In all, the sample holds under 150,000 clones, and roughly 81% of those were seen once. Together, the top ten hold around 3.3% of the sample. The sample was peripheral blood. The receptors shown here come from a man aged 35 to 55 with acute or convalescent COVID-19.

This clone has a single count. This chain links TRBV19 with TRBJ2-7; tentatively, D is TRBD1 (5 bases). Germline V CDR1 and CDR2: LNHDA, SQIVND (reference sequence). This CDR3 spans 12 amino acids. V was clipped by 6 bases and J by 3 bases, with 9 bases between them. CDR3 bases: TGTGCCAGTAGCTTGCAGGGCTACGAGCAGTACTTC. Its protein is CASSLQGYEQYF.

J is TRBJ1-2 and V is TRBV7-2; possibly TRBD1 for D (5 bases). Germline lookup yields CDR1 SGHTA and CDR2 FQGNSA. V was trimmed by 7 bases and J by 3 bases, leaving 15 bases between them. This CDR3 contains 14 residues. The DNA of the CDR3 is TGTGCCAGCACCCTCCAAGCGGGGGACTATGGCTACACCTTC. Translation gives CASTLQAGDYGYTF.

J is TRBJ1-2 and V is TRBV6-6; 9 positions match TRBD1. From germline, CDR1 is MNHNY and CDR2 SVGAGI (reference sequence). The CDR3 totals 15 residues. J lost 8 bases, V lost 4 bases, and 11 bases had no gene match. The CDR3 sequence: CASSFGDRDYDGYTF. For the CDR3, the DNA is TGTGCCAGCAGTTTCGGGGACAGGGATTATGACGGCTACACCTTC.

The rearrangement uses TRBV5-1 and TRBJ1-4; 9 nucleotides match TRBD1. This CDR3 is built from 14 residues. CDR1 and CDR2 from the germline V gene are SGHRS and YFSETQ. V shed 2 bases and J 8 bases; nucleotides not matched to a gene: 4. The CDR3 sequence: CASSLPGQGEKLFF. CDR3 coding DNA: TGCGCCAGCAGCTTACCGGGACAGGGAGAAAAACTGTTTTTT.

The genes are TRBV27 and TRBJ2-2; TRBD2 is a possible D gene (6 bases). Germline-derived CDR1 and CDR2 are MNHEY and SMNVEV (reference sequence). This CDR3 contains 16 residues. V gave up 6 bases and J gave up 7 bases, with 21 bases separating them. The CDR3, as DNA: TGTGCCAGCAGGTGGGGGGTGGATCTAAGTGACGGGGAGCTGTTTTTT. Its protein product is CASRWGVDLSDGELFF.

This clone appeared once. This rearrangement joins TRBV7-3 to TRBJ2-3; the match to TRBD2 covers 10 bases. This CDR3 comprises 16 residues. The germline gives CDR1 SGHTA, CDR2 FQGTGA. V trimming: 5 bases; J trimming: 5 bases; junction bases outside the gene matches: 10. CDR3 sequence: CASSPRAGGSGDTQYF. CDR3 sequence (DNA): TGTGCCAGCAGCCCACGAGCGGGGGGGTCAGGAGATACGCAGTATTTT.

The chain is built from TRBV7-9 and TRBJ2-2, with D tentatively TRBD1 (6 bases). The CDR3 sequence is 16 residues long. V lost 0 bases to trimming and J lost 6 bases, with 14 bases between them. The germline gives CDR1 SEHNR, CDR2 FQNEAQ (reference sequence). CDR3 DNA: TGTGCCAGCAGCTTAGCGACAGGATTGTCAGCCGGGGAGCTGTTTTTT. Translated, it gives CASSLATGLSAGELFF.

J is TRBJ1-1 and V is TRBV5-1, with TRBD1 matching over 7 bases. The CDR3 contains 18 residues. V shed 1 base and J 3 bases; nucleotides not matched to a gene: 15. Germline-derived CDR1 and CDR2 are SGHRS and YFSETQ. The CDR3 nucleotides are TGCGCCAGCAGCTTGTGGGGGGACAGACCATATCTACACACTGAAGCTTTCTTT. Protein: CASSLWGDRPYLHTEAFF. The full variable domain, with the rest looked up from reference TRBV5-1 and TRBJ1-1, is KAGVTQTPRYLIKTRGQQVTLSCSPISGHRSVSWYQQTPGQGLQFLFEYFSETQRNKGNFPGRFSGRQFSNSRSEMNVSTLELGDSALYLCASSLWGDRPYLHTEAFFGQGTRLTVV.

The chain is built from TRBV12-3 or TRBV12-4 and TRBJ2-7; D may be TRBD1 (6 bases). The CDR3 contains 13 residues. V was shortened by 5 bases and J by 3 bases, with 11 bases between the two germline ends. The CDR3 is CASSPGQNYEQYF. CDR3 nucleotides: TGTGCCAGCAGTCCAGGACAGAACTACGAGCAGTACTTC.

This chain joins TRBV6-4 and TRBJ1-1; no clear D. The CDR3 sequence is 13 residues long. Germline lookup yields CDR1 MRHNA and CDR2 SNTAGT. V lost 0 bases and J 6 bases, leaving 8 bases between the germline ends. CDR3: CASSDSRGAEAFF. The DNA of the CDR3 is TGTGCCAGCAGTGACTCGAGAGGAGCTGAAGCTTTCTTT.

The chain's CDR3 is CASMAGVYEQYF. The DNA of the CDR3 is TGTGCCAGCATGGCGGGGGTCTACGAGCAGTACTTC. V usage is TRBV6-4 and J usage is TRBJ2-7, with TRBD2 matching 7 bases. Germline V gene lookup returns CDR1 MRHNA and CDR2 SNTAGT. The ends lost 7 bases at V and 3 bases at J; junction bases unmatched: 3. CDR3 length: 12 amino acids.

This rearrangement joins TRBV24-1 to TRBJ2-1, with TRBD2 identical over 9 bases. Germline trimming cut 4 bases from V and 8 bases from J; bases unmatched to any gene: 11. The CDR3 length is 16 residues. The germline CDR1 and CDR2 sequences are KGHDR and SFDVKD. The CDR3 reads CATSDPTGTSIDEQFF. The CDR3, as DNA: TGTGCCACCAGTGACCCTACCGGGACTAGCATCGATGAGCAGTTCTTC.

The gene calls are TRBV11-3 and TRBJ2-6; D uncertain. The germline V and J ends were trimmed by 2 bases and 4 bases, with 3 bases remaining between them. The CDR3 extends over 13 amino acids. Germline V gives CDR1 SGHNT, CDR2 YENEEA. This CDR3 is CASSLSGANVLTF. Here the CDR3 DNA reads TGTGCCAGCAGCTTATCAGGGGCCAACGTCCTGACTTTC. The whole variable domain, filled in from reference TRBV11-3 and TRBJ2-6, reads EAGVVQSPRYKIIEKKQPVAFWCNPISGHNTLYWYLQNLGQGPELLIRYENEEAVDDSQLPKDRFSAERLKGVDSTLKIQPAELGDSAVYLCASSLSGANVLTFGAGSRLTVL.

The chain couples TRBV2 to TRBJ1-5; the D gene is possibly TRBD1 (5 bases). The germline V and J ends were trimmed by 2 bases and 5 bases, with 10 bases remaining between them. CDR3 length equals 14 residues. From germline, CDR1 is SNHLY and CDR2 FYNNEI. This CDR3 is CASSENAGDQPQHF. CDR3 coding DNA: TGTGCCAGCAGTGAAAATGCGGGGGATCAGCCCCAGCATTTT.

The rearrangement joins TRBV2 to TRBJ2-5, with no clear D. The length of the CDR3 is 13 residues. Germline-derived CDR1 and CDR2 are SNHLY and FYNNEI. With 5 bases removed from V and 2 bases from J, the gap between germline ends came to 9 bases. The CDR3, as DNA: TGTGCCAGCAGTCTACAGTTACAAGAGACCCAGTACTTC. As protein: CASSLQLQETQYF.

This chain joins TRBV18 and TRBJ2-7; the match to TRBD1 covers 9 bases. This CDR3 region has 16 residues. Looked up from germline, CDR1 is KGHSH and CDR2 is LQKENI. With V trimmed by 6 bases and J by 1 base, 10 bases remained unmatched. As DNA, the CDR3 is TGTGCCAGCTCGACCGTCGTGGACAGGGGTTCCTACGAGCAGTACTTC. As protein: CASSTVVDRGSYEQYF.

The chain uses TRBV5-1 and TRBJ2-3; 10 bases are a match to TRBD1. The CDR3 spans 15 residues. Germline CDR1 is SGHRS and CDR2 is YFSETQ. After removal of 4 bases from V and 1 base from J, the junction contained 3 bases not matched to a gene. This CDR3 reads CASSQTGGGTDTQYF. The CDR3 DNA reads as TGCGCCAGCAGCCAGACAGGGGGCGGCACAGATACGCAGTATTTT.

This clone appeared many times. This chain connects TRBV30 to TRBJ1-6; D perhaps matches TRBD1 (6 bases). Germline CDR1 reads GTSNPN; CDR2 reads SVGIG (reference sequence). Trimming removed 3 bases at V and 0 bases at J, with 12 bases between. The CDR3 has 16 residues. The CDR3 coding sequence is TGTGCCTGGAGGGGAGGGGGAAACTCCTATAATTCACCCCTCCACTTT. It codes for CAWRGGGNSYNSPLHF.

The count of this clone is one. The chain employs TRBV6-2 or TRBV6-3 and TRBJ1-2, with TRBD1 matching 7 bases. CDR1 is MNHEY and CDR2 is SVGEGT in the germline V gene. Unmatched junction bases numbered 7, after V lost 0 bases and J lost 3 bases. This CDR3 is built from 16 residues. CDR3 bases: TGTGCCAGCAGTTACTCGAAAACACAGGGGTACTATGGCTACACCTTC. This sequence encodes CASSYSKTQGYYGYTF.

This chain joins TRBV24-1 and TRBJ1-5; D uncertain. The CDR3 sequence is 17 residues long. Deletions cut 1 base from V and 0 bases from J, with 12 bases between. Germline V lookup: CDR1 KGHDR, CDR2 SFDVKD. The CDR3 bases are TGTGCCACCAGTGATTTTATTGACACTTATAGCAATCAGCCCCAGCATTTT. It encodes CATSDFIDTYSNQPQHF.